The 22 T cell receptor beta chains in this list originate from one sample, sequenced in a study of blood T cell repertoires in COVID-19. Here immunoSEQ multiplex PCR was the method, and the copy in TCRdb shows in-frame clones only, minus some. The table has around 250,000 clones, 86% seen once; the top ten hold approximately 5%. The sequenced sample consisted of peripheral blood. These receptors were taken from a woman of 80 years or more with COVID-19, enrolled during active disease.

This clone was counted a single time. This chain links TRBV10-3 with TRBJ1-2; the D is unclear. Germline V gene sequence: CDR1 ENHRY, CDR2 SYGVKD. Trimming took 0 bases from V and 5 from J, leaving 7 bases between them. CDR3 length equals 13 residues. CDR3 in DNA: TGTGCCATCAGTGAGTCCAGTGGTTATGGCTACACCTTC. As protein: CAISESSGYGYTF.

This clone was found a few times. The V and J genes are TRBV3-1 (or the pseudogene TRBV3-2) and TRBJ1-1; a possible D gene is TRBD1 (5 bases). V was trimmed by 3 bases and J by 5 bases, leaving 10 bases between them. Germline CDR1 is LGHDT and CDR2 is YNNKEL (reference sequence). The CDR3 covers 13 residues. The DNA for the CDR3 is TGTGCCAGCAGCCAGCGAGACAGTACTGAAGCTTTCTTT. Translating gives CASSQRDSTEAFF.

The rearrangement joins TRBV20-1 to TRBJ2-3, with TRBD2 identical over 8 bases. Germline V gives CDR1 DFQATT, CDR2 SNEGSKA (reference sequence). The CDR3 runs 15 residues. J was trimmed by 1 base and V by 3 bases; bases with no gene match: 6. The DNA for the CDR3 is TGCAGTGCTAGTTACGGGAGGGTGGGCACAGATACGCAGTATTTT. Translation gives CSASYGRVGTDTQYF.

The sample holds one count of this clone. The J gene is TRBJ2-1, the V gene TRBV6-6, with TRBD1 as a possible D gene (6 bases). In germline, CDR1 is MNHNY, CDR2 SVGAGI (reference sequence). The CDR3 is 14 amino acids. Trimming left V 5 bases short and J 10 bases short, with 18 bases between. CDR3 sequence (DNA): TGTGCCAGCAGTAGGGGGACCCCCATCAAAGAGCAGTTCTTC. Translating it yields CASSRGTPIKEQFF.

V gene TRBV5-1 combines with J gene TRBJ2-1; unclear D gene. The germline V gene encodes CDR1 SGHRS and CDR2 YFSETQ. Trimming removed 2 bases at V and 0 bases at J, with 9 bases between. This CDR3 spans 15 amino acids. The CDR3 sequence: CASSFSMSSYNEQFF. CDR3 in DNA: TGCGCCAGCAGCTTTAGTATGAGCTCCTACAATGAGCAGTTCTTC.

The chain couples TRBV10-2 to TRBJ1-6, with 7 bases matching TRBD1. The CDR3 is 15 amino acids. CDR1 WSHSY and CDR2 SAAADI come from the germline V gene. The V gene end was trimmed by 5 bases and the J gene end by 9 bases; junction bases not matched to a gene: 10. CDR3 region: CASSTVGRGASPLHF. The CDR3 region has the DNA TGCGCCAGCAGTACGGTTGGCAGGGGGGCTTCACCCCTCCACTTT.

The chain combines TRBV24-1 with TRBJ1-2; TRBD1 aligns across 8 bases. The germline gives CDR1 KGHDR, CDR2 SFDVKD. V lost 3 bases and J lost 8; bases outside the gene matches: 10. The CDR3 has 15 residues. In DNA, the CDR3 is TGTGCCACCAGTGATGACAATCCAGGGGGCCGGGGCTACACCTTC. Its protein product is CATSDDNPGGRGYTF.

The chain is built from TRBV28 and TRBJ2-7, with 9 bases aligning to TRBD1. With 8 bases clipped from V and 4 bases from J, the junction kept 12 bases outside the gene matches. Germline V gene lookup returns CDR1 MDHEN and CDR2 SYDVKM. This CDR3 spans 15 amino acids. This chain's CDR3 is CASRILGTGPYEQYF. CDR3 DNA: TGTGCCAGCCGTATATTAGGGACAGGGCCTTACGAGCAGTACTTC.

The CDR3 here is CASSLAGGLSYNEQFF. DNA for the CDR3: TGCGCCAGCAGCTTGGCCGGGGGGCTCTCCTACAATGAGCAGTTCTTC. This chain connects TRBV5-1 to TRBJ2-1, with a possible D match to TRBD2 (7 bases). Between the trimmed V and J ends, which lost 0 bases and 0 bases, there was a span of 10 bases. The germline V gene encodes CDR1 SGHRS and CDR2 YFSETQ. CDR3 length equals 16 residues.

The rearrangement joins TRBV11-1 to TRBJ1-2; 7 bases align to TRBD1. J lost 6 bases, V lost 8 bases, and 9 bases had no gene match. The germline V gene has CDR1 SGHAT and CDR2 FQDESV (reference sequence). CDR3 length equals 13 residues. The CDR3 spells CASGVGDRDGYTF. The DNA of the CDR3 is TGTGCCAGCGGGGTAGGTGACAGGGATGGCTACACCTTC. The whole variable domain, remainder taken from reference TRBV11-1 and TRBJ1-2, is EAEVAQSPRYKITEKSQAVAFWCDPISGHATLYWYRQILGQGPELLVQFQDESVVDDSQLPKDRFSAERLKGVDSTLKIQPAELGDSAMYLCASGVGDRDGYTFGSGTRLTVV.

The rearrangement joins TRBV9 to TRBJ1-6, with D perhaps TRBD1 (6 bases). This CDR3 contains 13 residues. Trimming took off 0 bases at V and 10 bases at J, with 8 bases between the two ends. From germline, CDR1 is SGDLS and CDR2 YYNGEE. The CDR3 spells CASSVGDTSPLHF. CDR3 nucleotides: TGTGCCAGCAGCGTAGGGGACACCTCACCCCTCCACTTT.

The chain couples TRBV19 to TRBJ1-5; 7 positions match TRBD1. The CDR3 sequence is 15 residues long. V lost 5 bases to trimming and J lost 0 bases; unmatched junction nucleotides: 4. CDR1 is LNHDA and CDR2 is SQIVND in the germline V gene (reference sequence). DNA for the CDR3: TGTGCCAGTAGTCTGGGGACAGATAGCAATCAGCCCCAGCATTTT. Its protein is CASSLGTDSNQPQHF.

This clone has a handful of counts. CDR3 coding DNA: TGTGCCAGCTCCCTCGGGACAGGTGAATTGAACACTGAAGCTTTCTTT. Amino acids: CASSLGTGELNTEAFF. The chain has TRBV18 and TRBJ1-1; 8 bases map to TRBD1. V shed 6 bases, J shed 0 bases, and the junction held 9 bases outside the gene matches. The CDR3 spans 16 residues. From germline, CDR1 is KGHSH and CDR2 LQKENI. Using reference TRBV18 and TRBJ1-1 for the parts outside the CDR3, the full variable domain is NAGVMQNPRHLVRRRGQEARLRCSPMKGHSHVYWYRQLPEEGLKFMVYLQKENIIDESGMPKERFSAEFPKEGPSILRIQQVVRGDSAAYFCASSLGTGELNTEAFFGQGTRLTVV.

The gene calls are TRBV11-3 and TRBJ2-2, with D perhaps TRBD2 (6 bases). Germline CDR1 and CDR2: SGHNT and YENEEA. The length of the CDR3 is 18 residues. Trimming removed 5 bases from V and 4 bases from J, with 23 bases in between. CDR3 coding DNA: TGTGCCAGCAGCCCATGGAGGGGTCAGGGTGTAAGCACCGGGGAGCTGTTTTTT. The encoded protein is CASSPWRGQGVSTGELFF.

The CDR3 coding sequence is TGTGCCAGCAGCTTCCGAGAGACCCAGTACTTC. Translation gives CASSFRETQYF. V usage is TRBV7-2 and J usage is TRBJ2-5; D unclear. Germline-derived CDR1 and CDR2 are SGHTA and FQGNSA. Trimming removed 3 bases from V and 4 bases from J, with 3 bases in between. This CDR3 region has 11 residues.

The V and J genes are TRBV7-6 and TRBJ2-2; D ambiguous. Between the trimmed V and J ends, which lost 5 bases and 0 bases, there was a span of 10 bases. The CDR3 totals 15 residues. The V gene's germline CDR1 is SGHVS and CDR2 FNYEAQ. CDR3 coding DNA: TGTGCCAGCAGCCCTACAGTTCCGAACACCGGGGAGCTGTTTTTT. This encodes CASSPTVPNTGELFF. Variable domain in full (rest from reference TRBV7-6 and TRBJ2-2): GAGVSQSPRYKVTKRGQDVALRCDPISGHVSLYWYRQALGQGPEFLTYFNYEAQQDKSGLPNDRFSAERPEGSISTLTIQRTEQRDSAMYRCASSPTVPNTGELFFGEGSRLTVL.

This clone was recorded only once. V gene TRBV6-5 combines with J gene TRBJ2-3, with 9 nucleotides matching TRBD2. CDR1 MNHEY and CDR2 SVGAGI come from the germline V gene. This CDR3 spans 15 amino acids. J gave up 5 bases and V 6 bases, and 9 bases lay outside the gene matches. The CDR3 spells CASRRIAGAGDTQYF. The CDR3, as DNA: TGTGCCAGCAGGAGGATAGCGGGGGCGGGAGATACGCAGTATTTT.

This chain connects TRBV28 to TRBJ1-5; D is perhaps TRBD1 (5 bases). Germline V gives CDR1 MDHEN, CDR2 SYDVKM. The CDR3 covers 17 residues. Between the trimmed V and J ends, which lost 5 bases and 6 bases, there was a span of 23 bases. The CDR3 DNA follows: TGTGCCAGCAGTCCTAGGTCGGGGGGTAGGGTACGTCAGCCCCAGCATTTT. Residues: CASSPRSGGRVRQPQHF.

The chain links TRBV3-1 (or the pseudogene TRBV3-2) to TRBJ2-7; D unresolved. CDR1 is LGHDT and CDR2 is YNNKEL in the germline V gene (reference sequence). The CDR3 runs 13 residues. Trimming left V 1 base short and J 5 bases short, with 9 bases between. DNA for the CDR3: TGTGCCAGCAGCCAAGGTGCGACAAACGAGCAGTACGTC. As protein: CASSQGATNEQYV.

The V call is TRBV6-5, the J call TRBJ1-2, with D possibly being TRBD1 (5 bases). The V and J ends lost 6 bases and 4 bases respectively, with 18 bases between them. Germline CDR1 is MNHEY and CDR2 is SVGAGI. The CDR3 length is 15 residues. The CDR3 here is CASRPSGDRGYGYTF. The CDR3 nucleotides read TGTGCCAGCAGACCCTCGGGGGATCGCGGCTATGGCTACACCTTC.

CDR3 loop: CASSGGQPNYGYTF. DNA of the CDR3: TGTGCCAGCAGCGGGGGACAGCCGAACTATGGCTACACCTTC. The chain uses TRBV5-6 and TRBJ1-2; the match to TRBD1 covers 7 bases. CDR3 length: 14 residues. Germline-derived CDR1 and CDR2 are SGHDT and YYEEEE. With V trimmed by 4 bases and J by 2 bases, 5 bases remained unmatched.

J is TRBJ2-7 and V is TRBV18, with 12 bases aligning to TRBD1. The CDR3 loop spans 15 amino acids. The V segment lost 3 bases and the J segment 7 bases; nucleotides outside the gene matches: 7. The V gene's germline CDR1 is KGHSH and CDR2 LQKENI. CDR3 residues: CASSPLGQGAIEQYF. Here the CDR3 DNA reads TGTGCCAGCTCACCCCTGGGACAGGGGGCCATAGAGCAGTACTTC.